This TCR beta chain was captured in a study of T cells in Graves' hyperthyroidism and ophthalmopathy (dated by TCRdb to about 2019). Regarding the research as a whole: Peripheral blood samples were taken at initial diagnosis, before any treatment was given. TCR V-J signatures able to tell the groups apart were searched for in a discovery cohort of 100 patients, of whom roughly 42 had Graves' ophthalmopathy and under 65 had stable Graves' hyperthyroidism. Whether ophthalmopathy could be predicted prospectively was tested in an independent validation cohort made up of under 20 hyperthyroidism patients plus 17 patients who later progressed to ophthalmopathy. For training and testing, the roughly 100 patients in the discovery cohort were randomly divided in a 7:3 ratio. The study also compared thyroid tissue and blood T-cell repertoires from five or six Graves' hyperthyroidism patients. Once sampling was done, hyperthyroidism patients were given methimazole at a starting dose of 30 mg daily, whereas ophthalmopathy patients were given high-dose intravenous methylprednisolone. The paper describes TCR Vbeta CDR3 sequencing of some 130 peripheral blood samples, made up of roughly 45 ophthalmopathy patients, over 70 hyperthyroidism patients and 17 progressor patients. What the authors observed across the whole study: A model built on a 13 V-J signature distinguished ophthalmopathy from stable hyperthyroidism, reaching 87.88% sensitivity and about 81% specificity in cross-validation and 80%/75% in testing. No statistical method was used to set the sample size in advance, and investigators knew the group allocation. Most expanded thyroid clonotypes (frequency above 0.001) were also detected in blood, suggesting blood repertoires may reflect thyroid immune responses. In validation, progression to ophthalmopathy was predicted by the model with almost 71% sensitivity and 72.22% specificity, a median of approximately 6.5 months before onset.

The TCR beta CDR3 regions were amplified from RNA transcripts. The first round of RT-PCR for the TCR CDR3 was performed with the HTBI primer set and the Qiagen OneStep RT-PCR kit. A second multiplex PCR round built the libraries, followed by size selection and purification. Sequencing of the libraries was done on an Illumina HiSeq2000 using paired-end 100 bp reads. For the original study's pipeline: SOAPnuke was used to process the raw data, throwing out any read that contained adapters or uncalled bases, had a mean Phred below 15, or lacked an exact constant-primer or identifier match. COPE v1.2.5 was used to merge high-quality paired reads, and clonotypes were defined as unique nucleotide sequences. MiTCR v1.1 was used to align the clonotypes against IMGT TRBV, TRBD and TRBJ reference segments. The analysis was restricted to V-J combinations with a frequency above 0.0001, which together covered about 99% of the repertoires. A TCS score was defined as the ratio between F50 (clonal expansion) and ExV (chaos), using BLOSUM62-based TCRdist between CDR3 peptides within each V-J. Welch's t-statistics and random forest reduced roughly 540 V-J features to around 14, which were used in a naive Bayes classifier (R e1071). TCRdb applied fastp at Q25 and MiXCR to the public reads, then kept only in-frame beta chains. For every CDR3 protein sequence, its rows merge into one entry that carries the most common genes and DNA. The authors' filters were not applied to this entry. This sample is represented by some 400,000 distinct CDR3 sequences; 19% of them were singletons. Around 3.6% of the sample belongs to the ten largest clones.

This clonotype showed up many times. Its binding antigen is unknown. One base away there is no much larger clone; base qualities are not given. Graves' hyperthyroidism was defined as stable when no progression to ophthalmopathy occurred over 18 months of follow-up. Hyperthyroidism patients were newly diagnosed, had a disease duration of under 2 months, and were aged 18 to 65 years. Exclusion was applied to patients with uncontrolled infections, other autoimmune diseases, pregnancy or lactation. Diagnoses relied on clinical symptoms, serum thyroxine and TRAb, thyroid ultrasound and orbital computed tomography. PBMCs were isolated from about 10 ml of fresh peripheral blood by Ficoll-Paque density gradient centrifugation. Trizol reagent was used to extract total RNA, and RNA quality was then checked on an Agilent 2100 Bioanalyzer. Sequences KGHDR (CDR1) and SFDVKD (CDR2) are obtained from the germline V gene. V and J are truncated by 5 bases and 4 bases respectively, leaving an intervening sequence of 17 bases. The CDR3, cysteine through phenylalanine, is 17 amino acids long. The kept DNA is CDR3 alone, 51 bases in frame from the first base.

This chain is built from TRBV24-1 and TRBJ2-6; TRBD1 is possibly the D segment (6 matching bases). The sequenced sample was blood. The clonotype comes from a young woman with Graves' hyperthyroidism. The DNA sequence follows: TGTGCCACCAGTGGGGGGCCTTCTCTAACCGGGGCCAACGTCCTGACTTTC. Translation gives CATSGGPSLTGANVLTF.